These 3 T cell receptor gamma chains originate from one sample sequenced in a study of Vδ1+ human thymocytes. Broader study findings: Thymic TRG and TRD repertoires appeared highly polyclonal.

RNA was extracted from the cells and then reverse transcribed. The CDR3 regions were amplified by multiplex PCR from V-gene primers to a constant-region primer. TCRdb called clones anew from the multiplex PCR reads with CATT. In the table there are tens of thousands of gamma-chain clones, around 20% of which are singletons. For these TCRs, the target antigens are not known. What was sequenced was Vdelta1+ gamma-delta thymocytes from the thymus. Described subset: FACS-sorted CD3+ TCRalphabeta- TCRVdelta1+ TCRVdelta2- thymocytes. The receptors were gathered from a girl under three years old who had congenital heart surgery.

Only a few counts were recorded for this clone. The sample carries other DNA sequences with the same CDR3. This chain uses TRGV9 with TRGJ1 or TRGJ2. The CDR3 length is 15 residues. V lost 0 bases to trimming and J lost 0 bases; unmatched junction nucleotides: 5. Germline lookup yields CDR1 GITISATS and CDR2 ISYDGTV (reference sequence). The CDR3 spells CALWEVPGNYYKKLF. The CDR3 region has the DNA TGTGCCTTGTGGGAGGTGCCAGGGAATTATTATAAGAAACTCTTT.

This chain links TRGV9 with TRGJ1 or TRGJ2. Germline V gene data show CDR1 as GITISATS and CDR2 as ISYDGTV (reference sequence). There are 14 residues in the CDR3. The junction had 11 bases not matched to a gene; V was cut back by 2 bases and J by 7 bases. This chain's CDR3 is CALWEGRVGYKKLF. The CDR3 region has the DNA TGTGCCTTGTGGGAGGGGCGGGTCGGGTATAAGAAACTCTTT.

V gene TRGV2 combines with J gene TRGJ1 or TRGJ2. Looked up from germline, CDR1 is EGSNGY and CDR2 is YDSYNSKV. The CDR3 is made up of 14 amino acids. The V and J ends lost 5 bases and 0 bases, in that order; junction bases with no gene match: 7. The CDR3 is CATWVTQNYYKKLF. DNA for the CDR3: TGTGCCACCTGGGTGACGCAGAATTATTATAAGAAACTCTTT.